This TCR beta chain was recovered during a study of T cells after somatic rescue of genetic block. Germline V gene sequence: CDR1 ENHRY, CDR2 SYGVKD. CDR3 length equals 14 residues. The germline V and J ends were trimmed by 3 bases and 3 bases, with 9 bases remaining between them. Data came from immunoSEQ multiplex PCR; TCRdb stores just in-frame clones and leaves some out. The table records more than 9,000 clones, 74% of them present only once. The V and J genes are TRBV10-3 and TRBJ1-5, with D hard to call. The specimen sequenced was peripheral blood mononuclear cells (PBMCs). The sequence derives from a boy between 10 and 17 years old. CDR3 amino acids: CAISDGLFNQPQHF. In nucleotides, the CDR3 is TGTGCCATCAGTGACGGACTCTTCAATCAGCCCCAGCATTTT.